The following is a T cell receptor beta chain sequence with its context. The antigen is not known. This entry is derived from a study of monozygotic twins with inflammatory bowel disease. Whole-study findings and limits: Among the T cells, different subtypes could not be distinguished. TCRbeta diversity (inverse Simpson) was lower in IBD patients than in healthy co-twins.

CDR1 and CDR2 from the germline V gene are SGHTA and FQGNSA. CDR3 length equals 16 residues. TCRdb reanalyzed the 5' RACE reads and collapses them to one entry per CDR3 protein, without DNA. The table counts a few hundred thousand distinct CDR3 sequences; less than 2% lies in the top ten. The receptor comes from a human donor with ulcerative colitis or Crohn's disease, or a healthy co-twin of an affected twin (not recorded which). The V gene is TRBV7-2, the J gene TRBJ2-1. Source material: blood. The CDR3 is CASSLVYGPAYNEQFF. The whole variable domain, filled in from reference TRBV7-2 and TRBJ2-1, reads GAGVSQSPSNKVTEKGKDVELRCDPISGHTALYWYRQSLGQGLEFLIYFQGNSAPDKSGLPSDRFSAERTGGSVSTLTIQRTQQEDSAVYLCASSLVYGPAYNEQFFGPGTRLTVL.